Listed below are T cell receptor beta chains from one sample, sequenced in a study of beta chain features in type 1 diabetes. Profiling relied on immunoSEQ multiplex PCR, and the TCRdb table lists in-frame clones only, not all of them. The sample holds 300,000 to 400,000 clones, 8% seen once. The sequenced sample was central memory CD4+ T cells from blood. The source is a woman between 18 and 29 years old in good health. The CDR3 runs from the conserved cysteine through the conserved F or W. D genes are given only for firm matches. Part of the rows lack a size; the others show once, few, many or a class for expanded clones.

D: TRBD1; V: TRBV7-4; J: TRBJ2-2; size: many; CDR3: CASSQRQGWTGELFF; DNA: TGTGCCAGCAGCCAGAGACAGGGTTGGACCGGGGAGCTGTTTTTT
D: TRBD2; V: TRBV4-2; J: TRBJ2-7; size: few; CDR3: CASSQGTSGSYYEQYF; DNA: TGTGCCAGCAGCCAAGGGACTAGCGGGAGCTACTACGAGCAGTACTTC
D: .; V: TRBV15; J: TRBJ2-2; size: .; CDR3: CATSRAGVSTGELFF; DNA: TGTGCCACCAGCAGGGCGGGTGTTAGCACCGGGGAGCTGTTTTTT
D: .; V: TRBV27; J: TRBJ1-1; size: many; CDR3: CASSPWQGRGTEAFF; DNA: TGTGCCAGCAGTCCCTGGCAAGGGAGGGGAACTGAAGCTTTCTTT
D: .; V: TRBV4-3; J: TRBJ1-1; size: few; CDR3: CASSQLGRMAEAFF; DNA: TGCGCCAGCAGCCAACTAGGTCGTATGGCTGAAGCTTTCTTT
D: TRBD2; V: TRBV5-1; J: TRBJ2-7; size: few; CDR3: CASSPWTSGNYEQYF; DNA: TGCGCCAGCAGCCCCTGGACTAGCGGGAACTACGAGCAGTACTTC
D: .; V: TRBV21-1; J: TRBJ2-7; size: .; CDR3: CASSFRQGDPSYEQYF; DNA: TGTGCCAGCAGCTTTCGACAGGGTGATCCCTCCTACGAGCAGTACTTC
D: .; V: TRBV7-9; J: TRBJ2-1; size: .; CDR3: CASSLAGLVEQFF; DNA: TGTGCCAGCAGCTTAGCCGGTTTGGTTGAGCAGTTCTTC
D: .; V: TRBV14; J: TRBJ2-5; size: few; CDR3: CASSQEPSGPEETQYF; DNA: TGTGCCAGCAGCCAAGAACCCTCCGGCCCCGAGGAGACCCAGTACTTC
D: .; V: TRBV19; J: TRBJ1-2; size: few; CDR3: CASSEPETYGYTF; DNA: TGTGCCAGTAGCGAGCCGGAGACATATGGCTACACCTTC
D: .; V: TRBV7-2; J: TRBJ1-2; size: few; CDR3: CASSSSVWGTYGYTF; DNA: TGTGCCAGCAGCTCCAGTGTATGGGGCACCTATGGCTACACCTTC
D: .; V: TRBV4-3; J: TRBJ1-2; size: few; CDR3: CASSQEGRTGGYTF; DNA: TGCGCCAGCAGCCAAGAAGGGAGAACGGGGGGCTACACCTTC
D: .; V: TRBV10-3; J: TRBJ2-7; size: .; CDR3: CAISNSNYEQYF; DNA: TGTGCCATCAGCAACAGCAACTACGAGCAGTACTTC
D: TRBD1; V: TRBV10-2; J: TRBJ2-1; size: .; CDR3: CATSRDREYEQFF; DNA: TGCGCCACGTCCCGGGACAGGGAATACGAGCAGTTCTTC
D: .; V: TRBV4-1; J: TRBJ2-5; size: .; CDR3: CASSQSRIEETQYF; DNA: TGCGCCAGCAGCCAAAGCAGGATAGAAGAGACCCAGTACTTC
D: .; V: TRBV4-2; J: TRBJ2-5; size: few; CDR3: CASSQAGRTETQYF; DNA: TGTGCCAGCAGCCAAGCGGGTAGAACAGAGACCCAGTACTTC
D: .; V: TRBV11-2; J: TRBJ1-1; size: .; CDR3: CASSPRTEAFF; DNA: TGTGCCAGCAGCCCCCGCACTGAAGCTTTCTTT
D: .; V: TRBV7-8; J: TRBJ2-7; size: few; CDR3: CASSDRYEQYF; DNA: TGTGCCAGCAGCGATCGGTACGAGCAGTACTTC
D: .; V: TRBV20-1; J: TRBJ2-7; size: few; CDR3: CSAREFYEQYF; DNA: TGCAGTGCCCGGGAGTTCTACGAGCAGTACTTC
D: TRBD2; V: TRBV7-2; J: TRBJ2-5; size: few; CDR3: CASSLTTSAVKTQYF; DNA: TGTGCCAGCAGCCTCACGACTAGCGCGGTAAAGACCCAGTACTTC
D: TRBD2; V: TRBV7-6; J: TRBJ2-5; size: once; CDR3: CASSPSGRSETQYF; DNA: TGTGCCAGCAGCCCTAGCGGGAGATCAGAGACCCAGTACTTC
D: .; V: TRBV5-6; J: TRBJ1-5; size: .; CDR3: CASSLYANQPQHF; DNA: TGTGCCAGCAGCTTGTATGCTAATCAGCCCCAGCATTTT
D: .; V: TRBV7-9; J: TRBJ2-7; size: .; CDR3: CASSPPWPLQESYKQYF; DNA: TGTGCCAGCAGCCCTCCGTGGCCCCTACAGGAGTCCTACAAGCAGTACTTC
D: TRBD2; V: TRBV7-2; J: TRBJ2-1; size: .; CDR3: CASSLLGGPVEGEQFF; DNA: TGTGCCAGCAGCTTACTGGGAGGGCCGGTTGAGGGTGAGCAGTTCTTC
D: .; V: TRBV27; J: TRBJ2-6; size: few; CDR3: CASSLGQPGSGANVLTF; DNA: TGTGCCAGCAGTTTAGGACAGCCCGGATCTGGGGCCAACGTCCTGACTTTC
D: .; V: TRBV2; J: TRBJ1-1; size: .; CDR3: CASSERRGERAFF; DNA: TGTGCCAGCAGTGAACGAAGGGGCGAGAGGGCTTTCTTT
D: TRBD2; V: TRBV15; J: TRBJ2-1; size: .; CDR3: CATSARAGGPYNEQFF; DNA: TGTGCCACCAGCGCGAGGGCGGGAGGGCCATACAATGAGCAGTTCTTC
D: TRBD2; V: TRBV25-1; J: TRBJ2-1; size: .; CDR3: CASSEWEGVSSDEQFF; DNA: TGTGCCAGCAGTGAATGGGAGGGTGTCTCTAGCGATGAGCAGTTCTTC
D: TRBD2; V: TRBV6-6; J: TRBJ2-3; size: .; CDR3: CASSAGGSTDTQYF; DNA: TGTGCCAGCAGTGCGGGAGGGAGTACAGATACGCAGTATTTT
D: .; V: TRBV7-2; J: TRBJ2-7; size: .; CDR3: CASSRGLTHEQYF; DNA: TGTGCCAGCAGCAGGGGTCTAACCCACGAGCAGTACTTC
D: TRBD1; V: TRBV18; J: TRBJ2-1; size: few; CDR3: CASSPGTAHNEQFF; DNA: TGTGCCAGCTCACCCGGGACAGCACACAATGAGCAGTTCTTC
D: .; V: TRBV9; J: TRBJ2-3; size: .; CDR3: CASSAKGYTHTDTQYF; DNA: TGTGCCAGCAGCGCGAAGGGTTACACCCACACAGATACGCAGTATTTT
D: .; V: TRBV5-6; J: TRBJ2-5; size: many; CDR3: CASSSSVGVKTQYF; DNA: TGTGCCAGCAGCTCGTCGGTAGGGGTGAAGACCCAGTACTTC
D: TRBD2; V: TRBV7-9; J: TRBJ2-7; size: few; CDR3: CAGQGLAGDEQYF; DNA: TGTGCCGGCCAGGGACTAGCGGGAGACGAGCAGTACTTC
D: .; V: TRBV5-6; J: TRBJ1-2; size: few; CDR3: CASSLVTGGYTF; DNA: TGTGCCAGCAGCTTGGTCACGGGCGGCTACACCTTC
D: .; V: TRBV7-3; J: TRBJ2-4; size: once; CDR3: CASSTISGKNIQYF; DNA: TGTGCCAGCAGCACCATATCCGGCAAAAACATTCAGTACTTC
D: TRBD2; V: TRBV5-1; J: TRBJ2-2; size: .; CDR3: CASSSTSGRAGELFF; DNA: TGCGCCAGCAGCTCGACTAGCGGGAGGGCCGGGGAGCTGTTTTTT
D: .; V: TRBV5-6; J: TRBJ2-2; size: .; CDR3: CASSFGRGTGELFF; DNA: TGTGCCAGCAGCTTTGGGAGGGGGACCGGGGAGCTGTTTTTT
D: .; V: TRBV6-6; J: TRBJ2-7; size: many; CDR3: CASTPSRGEQYF; DNA: TGTGCCAGCACCCCGTCGCGGGGAGAGCAGTACTTC
D: .; V: TRBV29-1; J: TRBJ1-1; size: .; CDR3: CSVERQGNTEAFF; DNA: TGCAGCGTTGAACGTCAAGGGAACACTGAAGCTTTCTTT
D: .; V: TRBV2; J: TRBJ2-1; size: .; CDR3: CASSESWGNEQFF; DNA: TGTGCCAGCAGTGAATCCTGGGGCAATGAGCAGTTCTTC
D: TRBD1; V: TRBV4-3; J: TRBJ1-5; size: many; CDR3: CASSQDHRGAFQPQHF; DNA: TGCGCCAGCAGCCAAGATCACAGGGGCGCGTTTCAGCCCCAGCATTTT
D: TRBD2; V: TRBV7-2; J: TRBJ2-3; size: few; CDR3: CASSLMALAGVTDTQYF; DNA: TGTGCCAGCAGCTTAATGGCACTAGCGGGAGTAACGGATACGCAGTATTTT
D: .; V: TRBV6-1; J: TRBJ2-7; size: .; CDR3: CASSGTGRYYEQYF; DNA: TGTGCCAGCAGTGGGACGGGACGCTACTACGAGCAGTACTTC
D: .; V: TRBV18; J: TRBJ1-2; size: .; CDR3: CASSPQGADGYTF; DNA: TGTGCCAGCTCACCACAGGGCGCCGATGGCTACACCTTC
D: .; V: TRBV29-1; J: TRBJ2-1; size: .; CDR3: CSVARELWRSEQFF; DNA: TGCAGCGTTGCTCGGGAGTTGTGGCGTAGTGAGCAGTTCTTC
D: .; V: TRBV6-6; J: TRBJ1-2; size: .; CDR3: CASRKQGAYGYTF; DNA: TGTGCCAGCAGAAAACAGGGAGCTTATGGCTACACCTTC
D: TRBD2; V: TRBV5-1; J: TRBJ2-7; size: .; CDR3: CASSLQREVDEQYF; DNA: TGCGCCAGCAGCTTGCAGCGGGAGGTCGACGAGCAGTACTTC
D: .; V: TRBV2; J: TRBJ2-2; size: few; CDR3: CASRGHNTWAHTGELFF; DNA: TGTGCCAGCAGGGGACACAACACCTGGGCCCACACCGGGGAGCTGTTTTTT
D: .; V: TRBV7-9; J: TRBJ2-1; size: .; CDR3: CASSSRGYKTYNEQFF; DNA: TGTGCCAGCAGTTCCCGGGGCTACAAGACCTACAATGAGCAGTTCTTC
D: .; V: TRBV6-5; J: TRBJ2-5; size: few; CDR3: CASSYSTAVQTQYF; DNA: TGTGCCAGCAGTTACTCGACGGCGGTGCAGACCCAGTACTTC
D: TRBD2; V: TRBV2; J: TRBJ2-1; size: .; CDR3: CASSERTSGYNEQFF; DNA: TGTGCCAGCAGCGAAAGGACTAGCGGATACAATGAGCAGTTCTTC
D: TRBD1; V: TRBV7-9; J: TRBJ2-7; size: few; CDR3: CASSSQGYEQYF; DNA: TGTGCCAGCAGCTCACAGGGGTACGAGCAGTACTTC
D: .; V: TRBV6-1; J: TRBJ1-5; size: .; CDR3: CASAGGGVSNQPQHF; DNA: TGTGCCAGCGCGGGAGGGGGAGTTAGCAATCAGCCCCAGCATTTT
D: .; V: TRBV13; J: TRBJ2-7; size: .; CDR3: CASSLGQNYEQYF; DNA: TGTGCCAGCAGCTTAGGACAGAACTACGAGCAGTACTTC
D: .; V: TRBV6-5; J: TRBJ1-2; size: few; CDR3: CASRSTSGYTF; DNA: TGTGCCAGCAGGAGTACCTCCGGCTACACCTTC
D: .; V: TRBV5-1; J: TRBJ1-3; size: few; CDR3: CASSTASGNTIYF; DNA: TGCGCCAGCAGTACAGCCTCTGGAAACACCATATATTTT